This T cell receptor beta chain emerged from a study of blood T cell repertoires in COVID-19. Study at large: Spain, Italy and the United States supplied samples that represented acute and convalescent COVID-19. Sources were T cells, B-cell-depleted T cells, or PBMCs; the material itself was cDNA or gDNA.

This clone occurred once. In the authors' workflow: Reference gene primer amplification gave estimated nucleated cell counts. TCRdb's copy holds only in-frame clones and misses some; the assay was immunoSEQ multiplex PCR. V, J and clone size are those of that table, while D and trimming were read from the DNA. The data contain approximately 260,000 clones, roughly 88% of them singletons. The ends were cut back, 4 bases at V and 5 bases at J, with 18 bases in the middle. Looked up from germline, CDR1 is SGHDT and CDR2 is YYEEEE. The CDR3 is made up of 15 amino acids. The source of this sequence is a woman aged 70-85 years with acute or convalescent COVID-19. The chain carries TRBV5-6 and TRBJ1-1; D might be TRBD1 (5 bases). Sequencing was carried out using peripheral blood. The CDR3 DNA reads as TGTGCCAGCAGCCCCGGATGGGGGGGAAGGACTGAAGCTTTCTTT. Protein sequence: CASSPGWGGRTEAFF. The full variable domain, completed using reference TRBV5-6 and TRBJ1-1, is DAGVTQSPTHLIKTRGQQVTLRCSPKSGHDTVSWYQQALGQGPQFIFQYYEEEERQRGNFPDRFSGHQFPNYSSELNVNALLLGDSALYLCASSPGWGGRTEAFFGQGTRLTVV.